The sequence of this T cell receptor beta chain was determined in a study of graft-versus-host responses after intestinal transplantation. This clone was recorded only once. Its antigen is currently unknown. The CDR3 totals 16 residues. Germline CDR1 and CDR2: WNHNN and SYGVQD (reference sequence). Trimming shortened V by 0 bases and J by 3 bases, and 15 bases separated the two germline ends. The protocol was immunoSEQ multiplex PCR, while the TCRdb copy is restricted to in-frame clones and leaves out a portion. This sample carries 25,000 to 35,000 clones, about four fifths of them seen once, and the ten largest clones take approximately 20%.

The receptor comes from a human donor who received an intestinal transplant. The V gene is TRBV10-1, the J gene TRBJ2-7; no clear D gene. The sequences come from unstimulated CD8+ T cells sorted from spleen or lymph node cells, collected before intestinal transplant. CDR3 in amino acids: CASSESGPPRHYEQYF. The CDR3 nucleotides read TGCGCCAGCAGTGAGTCTGGGCCCCCAAGGCACTACGAGCAGTACTTC.